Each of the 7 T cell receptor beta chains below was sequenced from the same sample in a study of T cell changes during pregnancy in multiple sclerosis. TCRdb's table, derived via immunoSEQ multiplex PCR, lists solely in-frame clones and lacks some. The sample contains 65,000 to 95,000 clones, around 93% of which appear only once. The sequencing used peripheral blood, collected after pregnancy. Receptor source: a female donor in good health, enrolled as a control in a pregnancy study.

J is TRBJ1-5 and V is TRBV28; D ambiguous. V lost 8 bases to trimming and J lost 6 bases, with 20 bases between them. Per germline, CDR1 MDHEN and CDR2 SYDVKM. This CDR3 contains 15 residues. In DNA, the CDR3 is TGTGCCAGCCATGAAAGGAGAACCTTAGGTCAGCCCCAGCATTTT. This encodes CASHERRTLGQPQHF.

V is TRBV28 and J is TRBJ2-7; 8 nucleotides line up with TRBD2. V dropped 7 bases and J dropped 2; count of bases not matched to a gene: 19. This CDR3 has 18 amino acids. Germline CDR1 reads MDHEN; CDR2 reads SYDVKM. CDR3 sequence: CASIRMGWGREAPYEQYF. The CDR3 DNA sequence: TGTGCCAGCATTCGAATGGGGTGGGGGCGGGAGGCCCCCTACGAGCAGTACTTC. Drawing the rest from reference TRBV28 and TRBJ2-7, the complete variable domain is DVKVTQSSRYLVKRTGEKVFLECVQDMDHENMFWYRQDPGLGLRLIYFSYDVKMKEKGDIPEGYSVSREKKERFSLILESASTNQTSMYLCASIRMGWGREAPYEQYFGPGTRLTVT.

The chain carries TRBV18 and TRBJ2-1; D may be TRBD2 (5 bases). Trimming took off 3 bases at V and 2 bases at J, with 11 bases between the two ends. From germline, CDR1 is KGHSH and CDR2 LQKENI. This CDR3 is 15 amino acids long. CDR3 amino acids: CASSPPGLAYNEQFF. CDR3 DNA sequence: TGTGCCAGCTCACCGCCCGGACTGGCCTACAATGAGCAGTTCTTC.

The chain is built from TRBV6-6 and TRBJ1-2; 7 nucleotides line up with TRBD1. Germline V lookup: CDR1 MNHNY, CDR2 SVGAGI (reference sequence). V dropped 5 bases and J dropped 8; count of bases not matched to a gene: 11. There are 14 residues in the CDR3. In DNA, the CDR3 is TGTGCCAGCAGTATCGACAGGGATCGAGGAGGCTACACCTTC. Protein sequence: CASSIDRDRGGYTF.

This CDR3 reads CASSDSGAGNTGELFF. The DNA for the CDR3 is TGTGCCAGCAGTGACTCGGGGGCAGGGAACACCGGGGAGCTGTTTTTT. The rearrangement uses TRBV6-4 and TRBJ2-2; TRBD1 might be the D (6 bases). V was trimmed by 0 bases and J by 1 base, leaving 9 bases between them. This CDR3 region has 16 residues. The germline CDR1 and CDR2 sequences are MRHNA and SNTAGT.

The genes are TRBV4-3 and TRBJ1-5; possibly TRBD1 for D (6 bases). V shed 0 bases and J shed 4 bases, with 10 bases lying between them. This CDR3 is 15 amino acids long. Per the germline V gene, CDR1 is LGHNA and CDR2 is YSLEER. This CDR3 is CASSQELRGNQPQHF. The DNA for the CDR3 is TGCGCCAGCAGCCAAGAGTTAAGGGGGAATCAGCCCCAGCATTTT.

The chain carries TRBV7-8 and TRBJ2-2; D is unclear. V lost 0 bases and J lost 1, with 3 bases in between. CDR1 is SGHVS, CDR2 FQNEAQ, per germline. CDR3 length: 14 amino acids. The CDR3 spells CASSLAQNTGELFF. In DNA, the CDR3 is TGTGCCAGCAGCTTAGCACAGAACACCGGGGAGCTGTTTTTT.